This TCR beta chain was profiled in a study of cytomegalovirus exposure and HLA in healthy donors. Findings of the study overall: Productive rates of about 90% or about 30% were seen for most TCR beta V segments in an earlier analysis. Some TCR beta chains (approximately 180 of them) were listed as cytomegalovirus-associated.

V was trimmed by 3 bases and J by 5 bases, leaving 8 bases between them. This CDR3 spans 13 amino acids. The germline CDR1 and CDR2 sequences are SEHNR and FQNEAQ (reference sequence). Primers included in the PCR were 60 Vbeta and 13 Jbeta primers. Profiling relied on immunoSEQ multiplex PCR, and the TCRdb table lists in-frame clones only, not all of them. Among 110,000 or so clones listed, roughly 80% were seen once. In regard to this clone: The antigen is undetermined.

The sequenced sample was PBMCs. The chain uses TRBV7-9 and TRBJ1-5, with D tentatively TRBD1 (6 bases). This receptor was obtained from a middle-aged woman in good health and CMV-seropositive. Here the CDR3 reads CASSFEGDQPQHF. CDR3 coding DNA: TGTGCCAGCAGCTTTGAGGGGGATCAGCCCCAGCATTTT.